A single sample is the source of the 12 T cell receptor beta chains below, sequenced in a study of cytomegalovirus exposure and HLA in healthy donors. Libraries were prepared by immunoSEQ multiplex PCR; TCRdb keeps only in-frame clonotypes and omits some of them. The table records about 98,000 clones, roughly 87% of them present only once. Sequencing was done on a sample of PBMCs. These receptors were collected from a man aged 18 to 30 in good health and CMV-seropositive.

This clone occurred a few times. The V and J genes are TRBV7-2 and TRBJ1-5; 8 nucleotides match TRBD1. The CDR3 runs 16 residues. Losses at the gene ends were 6 bases for V and 0 bases for J; bases not matched to a gene: 7. Germline lookup yields CDR1 SGHTA and CDR2 FQGNSA. The CDR3: CASSWTGTYSNQPQHF. The DNA for the CDR3 is TGTGCCAGCAGTTGGACAGGGACTTATAGCAATCAGCCCCAGCATTTT.

This sequence joins TRBV6-4 and TRBJ2-1; TRBD2 matches at 8 bases. With V trimmed by 3 bases and J by 1 base, 2 bases remained unmatched. Germline assignment: CDR1 MRHNA and CDR2 SNTAGT. The CDR3 has 15 amino acids. The chain's CDR3 is CASSELAGSYNEQFF. In nucleotides, the CDR3 is TGTGCCAGCAGTGAGCTAGCGGGTTCCTACAATGAGCAGTTCTTC.

This clone occurred a few times. The chain couples TRBV5-8 to TRBJ2-7, with TRBD1 matching over 7 bases. Looked up from germline, CDR1 is SGHTS and CDR2 is YDEGEE. The CDR3 contains 14 residues. Trimming at V came to 0 bases and at J to 0 bases, leaving 0 bases not matched to a gene. The CDR3 nucleotides read TGTGCCAGCAGCTTGGGACAGGGCTCCTACGAGCAGTACTTC. This translates into CASSLGQGSYEQYF.

J is TRBJ1-2 and V is TRBV10-2; TRBD1 agrees at 10 bases. V dropped 2 bases and J dropped 4; count of bases not matched to a gene: 7. Germline assignment: CDR1 WSHSY and CDR2 SAAADI. The CDR3 spans 16 residues. The CDR3 protein is CASSETGQGTGYGYTF. The CDR3 DNA reads as TGCGCCAGCAGTGAGACGGGACAGGGGACGGGCTATGGCTACACCTTC.

This chain joins TRBV13 and TRBJ2-1; 7 positions agree with TRBD1. J was trimmed by 3 bases and V by 5 bases; bases with no gene match: 7. CDR1 and CDR2 (germline): PRHDT, FYEKMQ (reference sequence). The CDR3 has 15 amino acids. The CDR3 bases are TGTGCCAGCAGCATAAACAGGGGTGGCTACAATGAGCAGTTCTTC. This sequence encodes CASSINRGGYNEQFF.

This clone was counted a few times. The J gene is TRBJ2-7, the V gene TRBV28, with 8 bases aligning to TRBD2. CDR1 is MDHEN, CDR2 SYDVKM, per germline. CDR3 size: 16 residues. Unmatched junction bases numbered 9, after V lost 5 bases and J lost 0 bases. The CDR3 region has the DNA TGTGCCAGCAGTCCCTTATGGAGCGGGAGCTCCTACGAGCAGTACTTC. It encodes CASSPLWSGSSYEQYF.

This sequence joins TRBV29-1 and TRBJ2-7, with TRBD2 matching over 7 bases. The CDR3 length is 14 residues. V shed 1 base, J shed 1 base, and the junction held 4 bases outside the gene matches. The germline V gene has CDR1 SQVTM and CDR2 ANQGSEA. The CDR3 spells CSVEVRGGSYEQYF. CDR3 in DNA: TGCAGCGTTGAAGTTCGGGGAGGGTCCTACGAGCAGTACTTC.

This clone was seen only once. The V and J genes are TRBV11-1 and TRBJ2-2, with 8 bases that match TRBD1. The J segment lost 7 bases and the V segment lost 5 bases, leaving 9 bases of the junction unmatched. CDR3 length equals 15 residues. CDR1 is SGHAT, CDR2 FQDESV, per germline (reference sequence). CDR3 nucleotides: TGTGCCAGCAGCAAGCCGGACAGGGTGGTCGGGGAGCTGTTTTTT. Protein product: CASSKPDRVVGELFF.

J is TRBJ1-4 and V is TRBV5-1; D ambiguous. The ends were cut back, 0 bases at V and 0 bases at J, with 6 bases in the middle. CDR1 is SGHRS, CDR2 YFSETQ, per germline. This CDR3 region has 15 residues. The CDR3 here is CASSLDAATNEKLFF. CDR3 DNA: TGCGCCAGCAGCTTGGATGCAGCAACTAATGAAAAACTGTTTTTT.

The V and J genes are TRBV5-1 and TRBJ1-2; TRBD1 matches at 9 bases. The length of the CDR3 is 14 residues. V dropped 4 bases and J dropped 2; count of bases not matched to a gene: 3. Looked up from germline, CDR1 is SGHRS and CDR2 is YFSETQ. CDR3: CASSQGQGNYGYTF. In DNA form, the CDR3 reads TGCGCCAGCAGCCAGGGACAGGGAAACTATGGCTACACCTTC.

The gene calls are TRBV7-3 and TRBJ2-3, with a possible D match to TRBD2 (7 bases). The CDR3 is 16 residues long. Germline CDR1 reads SGHTA; CDR2 reads FQGTGA. V lost 5 bases and J lost 4, with 19 bases in between. CDR3 loop: CASSVYLGGPADTQYF. The CDR3 region has the DNA TGTGCCAGCAGCGTTTACTTGGGGGGGCCCGCAGATACGCAGTATTTT.

V is TRBV9 and J is TRBJ2-1; TRBD2 is a possible D gene (6 bases). The CDR3 runs 14 residues. Germline V CDR1 and CDR2: SGDLS, YYNGEE. Between the trimmed V and J ends, which lost 3 bases and 8 bases, there was a span of 15 bases. CDR3 DNA: TGTGCCAGCAGCGCGTCCGGGACTTCCGATGAGCAGTTCTTC. The encoded protein is CASSASGTSDEQFF. Complete variable domain (other parts from reference TRBV9 and TRBJ2-1): DSGVTQTPKHLITATGQRVTLRCSPRSGDLSVYWYQQSLDQGLQFLIQYYNGEERAKGNILERFSAQQFPDLHSELNLSSLELGDSALYFCASSASGTSDEQFFGPGTRLTVL.